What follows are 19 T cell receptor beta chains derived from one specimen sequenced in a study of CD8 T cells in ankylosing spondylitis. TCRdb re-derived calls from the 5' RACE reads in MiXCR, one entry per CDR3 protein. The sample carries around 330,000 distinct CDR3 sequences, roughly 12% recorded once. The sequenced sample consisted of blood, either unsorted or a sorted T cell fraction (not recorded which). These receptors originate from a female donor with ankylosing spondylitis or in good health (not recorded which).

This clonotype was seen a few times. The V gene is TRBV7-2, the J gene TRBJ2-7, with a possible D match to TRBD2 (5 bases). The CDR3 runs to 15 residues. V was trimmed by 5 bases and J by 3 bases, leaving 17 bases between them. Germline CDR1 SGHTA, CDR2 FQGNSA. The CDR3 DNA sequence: TGTGCCAGCAGCCAAGCAGGACTCTCCCTCTACGAGCAGTACTTC. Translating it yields CASSQAGLSLYEQYF.

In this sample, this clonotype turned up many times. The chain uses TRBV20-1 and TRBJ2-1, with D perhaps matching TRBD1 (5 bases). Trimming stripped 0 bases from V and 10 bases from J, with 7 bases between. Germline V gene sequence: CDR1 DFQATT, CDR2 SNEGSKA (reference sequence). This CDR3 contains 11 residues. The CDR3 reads CSARDAGEQFF. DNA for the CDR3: TGCAGTGCTAGAGACGCAGGGGAGCAGTTCTTC.

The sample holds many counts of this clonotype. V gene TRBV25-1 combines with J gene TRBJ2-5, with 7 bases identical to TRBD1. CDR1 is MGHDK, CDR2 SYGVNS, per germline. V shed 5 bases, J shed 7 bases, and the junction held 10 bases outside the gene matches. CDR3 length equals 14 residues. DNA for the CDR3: TGTGCCAGCAGTCTACAGGGGAGTCGATTGACCCAGTACTTC. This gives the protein CASSLQGSRLTQYF.

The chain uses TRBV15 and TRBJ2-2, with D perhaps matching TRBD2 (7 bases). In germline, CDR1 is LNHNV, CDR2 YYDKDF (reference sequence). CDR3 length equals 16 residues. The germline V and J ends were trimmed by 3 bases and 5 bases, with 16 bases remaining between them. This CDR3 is CATSRILGGGTGELFF. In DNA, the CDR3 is TGTGCCACCAGCAGGATTCTAGGGGGGGGGACCGGGGAGCTGTTTTTT.

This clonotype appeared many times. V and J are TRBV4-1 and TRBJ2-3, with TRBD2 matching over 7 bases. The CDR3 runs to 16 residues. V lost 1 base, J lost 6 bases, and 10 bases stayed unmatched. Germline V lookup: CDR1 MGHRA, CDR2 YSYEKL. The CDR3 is CASSQGAGVLGDTQYF. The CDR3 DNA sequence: TGCGCCAGCAGCCAAGGTGCGGGGGTCCTCGGGGATACGCAGTATTTT.

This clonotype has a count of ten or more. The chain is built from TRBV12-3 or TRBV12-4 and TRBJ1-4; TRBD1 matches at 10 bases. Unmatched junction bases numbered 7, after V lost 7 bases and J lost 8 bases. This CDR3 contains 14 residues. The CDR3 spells CASTYGQGGEKLFF. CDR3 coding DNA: TGTGCCAGCACGTATGGACAGGGGGGCGAAAAACTGTTTTTT.

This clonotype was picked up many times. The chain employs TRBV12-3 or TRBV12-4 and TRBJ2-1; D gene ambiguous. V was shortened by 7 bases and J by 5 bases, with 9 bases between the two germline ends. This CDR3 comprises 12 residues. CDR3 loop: CASIGINNEQFF. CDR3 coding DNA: TGTGCCAGCATAGGGATCAACAATGAGCAGTTCTTC.

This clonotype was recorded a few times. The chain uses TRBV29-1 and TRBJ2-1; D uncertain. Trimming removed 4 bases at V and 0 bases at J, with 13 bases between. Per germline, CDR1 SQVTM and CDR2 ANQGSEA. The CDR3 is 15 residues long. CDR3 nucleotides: TGCAGCGTTGTACCGGGTTTGGGCTCCTACAATGAGCAGTTCTTC. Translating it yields CSVVPGLGSYNEQFF.

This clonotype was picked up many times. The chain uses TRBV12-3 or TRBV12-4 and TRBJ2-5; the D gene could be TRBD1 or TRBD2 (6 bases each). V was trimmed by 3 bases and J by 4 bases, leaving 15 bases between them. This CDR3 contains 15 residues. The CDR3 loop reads CASSLDGRGGETQYF. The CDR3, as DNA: TGTGCCAGCAGTTTGGACGGGAGAGGGGGAGAGACCCAGTACTTC.

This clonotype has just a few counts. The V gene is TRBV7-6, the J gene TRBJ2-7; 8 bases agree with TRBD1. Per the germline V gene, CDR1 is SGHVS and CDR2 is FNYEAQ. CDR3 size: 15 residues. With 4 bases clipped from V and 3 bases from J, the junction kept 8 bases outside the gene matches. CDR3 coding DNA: TGTGCCAGCAGCTCAAACCGGGACAGGTACTACGAGCAGTACTTC. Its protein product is CASSSNRDRYYEQYF.

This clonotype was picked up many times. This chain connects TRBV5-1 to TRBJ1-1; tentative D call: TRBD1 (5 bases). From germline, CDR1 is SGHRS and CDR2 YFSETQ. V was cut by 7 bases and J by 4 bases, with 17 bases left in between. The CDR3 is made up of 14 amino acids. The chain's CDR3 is CASQAPQGGTEAFF. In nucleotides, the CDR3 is TGCGCCAGCCAAGCCCCCCAGGGTGGCACTGAAGCTTTCTTT.

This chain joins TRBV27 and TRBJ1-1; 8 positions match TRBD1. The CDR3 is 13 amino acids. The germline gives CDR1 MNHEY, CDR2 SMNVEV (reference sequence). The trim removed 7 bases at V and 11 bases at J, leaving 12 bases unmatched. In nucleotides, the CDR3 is TGTGCCAGCACGCCCATCGGACAGGGATCGGCTTTCTTT. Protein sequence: CASTPIGQGSAFF.

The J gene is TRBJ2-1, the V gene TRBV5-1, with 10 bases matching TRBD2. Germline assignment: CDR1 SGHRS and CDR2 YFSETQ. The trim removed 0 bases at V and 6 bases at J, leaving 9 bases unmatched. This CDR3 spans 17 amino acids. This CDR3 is CASSLEPGTSATNEQFF. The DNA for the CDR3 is TGCGCCAGCAGCTTGGAACCCGGGACTAGCGCTACCAATGAGCAGTTCTTC.

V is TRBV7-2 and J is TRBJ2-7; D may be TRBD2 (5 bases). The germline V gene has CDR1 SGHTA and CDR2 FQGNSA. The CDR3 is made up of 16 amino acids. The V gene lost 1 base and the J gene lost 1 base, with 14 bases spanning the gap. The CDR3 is CASSLGPRELSYEQYF. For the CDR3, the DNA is TGTGCCAGCAGCTTAGGTCCGAGGGAACTATCCTACGAGCAGTACTTC.

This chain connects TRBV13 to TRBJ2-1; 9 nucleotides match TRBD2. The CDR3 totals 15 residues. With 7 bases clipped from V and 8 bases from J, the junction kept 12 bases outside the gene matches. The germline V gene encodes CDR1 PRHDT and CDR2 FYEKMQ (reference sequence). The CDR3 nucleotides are TGTGCCAGCATCCTCCGTGGGGAGCGGGAGGATGAGCAGTTCTTC. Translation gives CASILRGEREDEQFF.

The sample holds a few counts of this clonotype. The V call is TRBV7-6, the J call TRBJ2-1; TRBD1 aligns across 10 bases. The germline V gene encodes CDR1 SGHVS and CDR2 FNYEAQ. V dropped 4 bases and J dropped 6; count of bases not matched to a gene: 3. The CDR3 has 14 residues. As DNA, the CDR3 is TGTGCCAGCAGCTCCTGGGACAGGGGCAATGAGCAGTTCTTC. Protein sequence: CASSSWDRGNEQFF. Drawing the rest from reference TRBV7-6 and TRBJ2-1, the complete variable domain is GAGVSQSPRYKVTKRGQDVALRCDPISGHVSLYWYRQALGQGPEFLTYFNYEAQQDKSGLPNDRFSAERPEGSISTLTIQRTEQRDSAMYRCASSSWDRGNEQFFGPGTRLTVL.

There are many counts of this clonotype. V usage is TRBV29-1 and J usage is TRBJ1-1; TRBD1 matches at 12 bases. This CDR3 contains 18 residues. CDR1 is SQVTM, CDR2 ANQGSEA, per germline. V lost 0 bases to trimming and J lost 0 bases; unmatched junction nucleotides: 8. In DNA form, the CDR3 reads TGCAGCGTTGAAGATAGAAGGGGGACAGGGGGCATGAACACTGAAGCTTTCTTT. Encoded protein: CSVEDRRGTGGMNTEAFF.

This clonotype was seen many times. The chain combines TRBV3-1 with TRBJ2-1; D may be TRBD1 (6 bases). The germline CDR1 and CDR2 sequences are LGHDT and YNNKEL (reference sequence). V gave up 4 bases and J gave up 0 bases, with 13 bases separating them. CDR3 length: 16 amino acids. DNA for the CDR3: TGTGCCAGCAGCCTGACAGGTGGGATCTCCTACAATGAGCAGTTCTTC. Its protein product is CASSLTGGISYNEQFF.

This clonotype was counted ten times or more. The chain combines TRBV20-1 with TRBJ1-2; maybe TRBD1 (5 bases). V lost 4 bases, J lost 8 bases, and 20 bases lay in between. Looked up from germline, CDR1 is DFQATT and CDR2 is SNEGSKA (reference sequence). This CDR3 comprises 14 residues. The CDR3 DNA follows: TGCAGTGCTATTGGCAGACAGCGTCTCGGAGGCTACACCTTC. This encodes CSAIGRQRLGGYTF.